This T cell receptor beta chain derives from a study of T cell responses to AZD1222 COVID-19 vaccine. The study's findings and limits: Among vaccine-associated CD4 TCRs, coverage spanned spike, with dominance at 160-218 and 743-854. Unmutated variant regions are reportedly targeted by nearly half of spike-specific TCRs. It should be noted that donors were predominantly white British and more often female, and clonal diversity was possibly underestimated. Baseline serostatus was positive in only a handful of AZD1222 recipients.

Remarks on this clone: The antigen is unknown.

This CDR3 is 15 amino acids long. Germline values: CDR1 SGHTS, CDR2 YDEGEE. V was shortened by 1 base and J by 7 bases, with 17 bases between the two germline ends. Sequencing was performed with immunoSEQ multiplex PCR; in TCRdb, only in-frame clones are kept and a portion is missing. The sample shows 150,000 to 200,000 clones, under 95% of them seen only once. This chain links TRBV5-8 with TRBJ1-2, with D unclear. The source material was peripheral blood, sampled on day 0 of AZD1222 vaccination. The clonotype comes from an adult in good health. In nucleotides, the CDR3 is TGTGCCAGCAGCTTGCTGCCTCACGACGTCTCTGGCTACACCTTC. It codes for CASSLLPHDVSGYTF.